The clone carrying this T cell receptor (beta chain) has just a few counts. Its antigen is currently unknown. Per sample, extraction of total RNA gave at least 6 micrograms in every case. The data stem from a study of blood T cells in healthy people across ages. The study's findings and limits: The CMV status of each donor remained undetermined, and this could have confounded shifts in expanded clonotypes.

A second PCR of roughly 6 to 12 cycles used a sample-barcoded 5' primer and a J-beta primer mix. With 12 random nucleotides, a template-switch adaptor tagged each individual cDNA molecule. TCRdb re-derived calls from the 5' RACE reads in MiXCR, one entry per CDR3 protein. Of 700,000 to 900,000 distinct CDR3 sequences listed, 20% to 30% were seen once; the top ten hold around 3%. These data were also reused for a study on T cells of mothers and their children. That work states: Study donors consisted of a few healthy Caucasian mothers and their six children.

The clonotype originates from a boy younger than 18 in good health. The sequenced sample was blood.

The CDR3 region has the DNA TGCGCCAGCAGCTTGGCGGCTACCGGCGGGGATACGCAGTATTTT. This sequence encodes CASSLAATGGDTQYF. V usage is TRBV5-1 and J usage is TRBJ2-3; maybe TRBD2 (5 bases). The CDR3 runs to 15 residues. CDR1 SGHRS and CDR2 YFSETQ come from the germline V gene. V was trimmed by 0 bases and J by 6 bases, leaving 14 bases between them.